Here is one TCR beta chain with its context. Recruits, aged about 18 to 95 years, lived in 20 to 30 US areas. A COVID-19 case had been met by exposed participants during the 2 weeks before study entry. This sample was taken from a study of blood T cell repertoires in COVID-19. Background on the study: T cells, B-cell-depleted T cells, or PBMCs provided the cDNA or gDNA that served as material.

TCRdb's table, derived via immunoSEQ multiplex PCR, lists solely in-frame clones and lacks some. Of a few hundred thousand clones listed, approximately 90% are singletons. The V segment lost 5 bases and the J segment 7 bases; nucleotides outside the gene matches: 3. This CDR3 contains 11 residues. In germline, CDR1 is DFQATT, CDR2 SNEGSKA (reference sequence). The sequence came from a woman aged 40 to 50 who had been exposed to COVID-19. Sequencing used PBMCs or T cells enriched from blood (not recorded which). This chain links TRBV20-1 with TRBJ1-2; TRBD1 aligns across 8 bases. CDR3 sequence (DNA): TGCAGTGCTCAGGGGGCGGTTGGCTACACCTTC. Amino acid sequence: CSAQGAVGYTF.